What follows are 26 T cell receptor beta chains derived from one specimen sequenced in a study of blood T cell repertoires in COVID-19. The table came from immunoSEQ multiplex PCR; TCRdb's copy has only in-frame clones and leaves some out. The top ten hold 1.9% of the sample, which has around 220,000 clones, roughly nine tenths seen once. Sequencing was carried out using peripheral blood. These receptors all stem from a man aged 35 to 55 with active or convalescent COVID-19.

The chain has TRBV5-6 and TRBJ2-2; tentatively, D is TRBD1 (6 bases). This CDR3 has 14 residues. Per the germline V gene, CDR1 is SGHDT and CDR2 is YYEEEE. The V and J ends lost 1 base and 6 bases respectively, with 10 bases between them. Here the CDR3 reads CASSLSGAAGELFF. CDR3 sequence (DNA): TGTGCCAGCAGCTTGTCAGGGGCGGCCGGGGAGCTGTTTTTT.

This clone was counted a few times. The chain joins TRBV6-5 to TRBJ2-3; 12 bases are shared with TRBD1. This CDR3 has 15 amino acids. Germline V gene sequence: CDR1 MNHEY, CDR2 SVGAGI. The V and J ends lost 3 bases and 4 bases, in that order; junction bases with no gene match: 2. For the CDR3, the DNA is TGTGCCAGCAGTTATGGGACAGGGGGCCCAGATACGCAGTATTTT. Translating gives CASSYGTGGPDTQYF.

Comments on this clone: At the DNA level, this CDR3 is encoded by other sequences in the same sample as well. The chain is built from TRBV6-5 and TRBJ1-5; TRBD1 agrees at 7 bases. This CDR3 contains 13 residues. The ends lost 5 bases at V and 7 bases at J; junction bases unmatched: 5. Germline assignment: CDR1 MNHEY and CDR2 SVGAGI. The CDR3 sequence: CASSPLTGQPQHF. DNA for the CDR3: TGTGCCAGCAGTCCATTGACAGGGCAGCCCCAGCATTTT.

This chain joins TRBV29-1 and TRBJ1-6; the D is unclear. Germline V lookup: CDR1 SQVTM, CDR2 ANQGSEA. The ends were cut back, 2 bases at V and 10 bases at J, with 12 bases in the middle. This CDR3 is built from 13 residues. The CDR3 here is CSVESGPGSPLHF. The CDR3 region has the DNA TGCAGCGTTGAAAGTGGGCCGGGGTCACCCCTCCACTTT.

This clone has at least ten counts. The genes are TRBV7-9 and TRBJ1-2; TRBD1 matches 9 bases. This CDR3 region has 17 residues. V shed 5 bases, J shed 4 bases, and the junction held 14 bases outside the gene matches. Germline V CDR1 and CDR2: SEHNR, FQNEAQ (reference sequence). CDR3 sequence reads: CASSPQLITGGGYGYTF. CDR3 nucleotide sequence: TGTGCCAGCAGCCCTCAATTGATTACAGGGGGCGGCTATGGCTACACCTTC.

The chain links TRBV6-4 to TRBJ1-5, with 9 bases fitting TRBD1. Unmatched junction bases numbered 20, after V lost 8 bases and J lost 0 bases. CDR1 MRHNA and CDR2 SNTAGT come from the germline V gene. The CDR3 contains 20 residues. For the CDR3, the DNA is TGTGCCAGCTTAATATGGGACAGGGTTTGGAAGGCTTATAGCAATCAGCCCCAGCATTTT. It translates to CASLIWDRVWKAYSNQPQHF.

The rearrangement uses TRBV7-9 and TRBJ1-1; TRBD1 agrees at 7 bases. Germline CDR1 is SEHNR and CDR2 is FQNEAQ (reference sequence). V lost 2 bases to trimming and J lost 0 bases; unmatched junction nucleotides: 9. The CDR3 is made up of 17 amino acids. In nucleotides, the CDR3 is TGTGCCAGCAGCTTATCATCAGGGGGAGGAATGAACACTGAAGCTTTCTTT. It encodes CASSLSSGGGMNTEAFF.

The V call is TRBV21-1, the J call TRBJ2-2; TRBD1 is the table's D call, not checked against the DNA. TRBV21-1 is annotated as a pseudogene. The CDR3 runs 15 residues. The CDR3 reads CANNNTGLRSGELFF. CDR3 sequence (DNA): TGTGCCAACAACAATACAGGGCTGCGATCCGGGGAGCTGTTTTTT.

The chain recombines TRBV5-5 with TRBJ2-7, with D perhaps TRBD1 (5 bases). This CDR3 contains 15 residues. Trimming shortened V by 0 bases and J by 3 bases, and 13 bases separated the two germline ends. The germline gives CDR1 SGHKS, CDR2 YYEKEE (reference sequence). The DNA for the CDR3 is TGTGCCAGCAGCTTGGGACAGCCACTCTACTACGAGCAGTACTTC. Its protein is CASSLGQPLYYEQYF.

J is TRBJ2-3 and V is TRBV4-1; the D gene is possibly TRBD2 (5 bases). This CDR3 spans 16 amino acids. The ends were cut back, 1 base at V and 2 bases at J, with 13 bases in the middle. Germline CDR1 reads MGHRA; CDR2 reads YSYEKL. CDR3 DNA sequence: TGCGCCAGCAGCCAAGTCTCGGGATTCTCCACAGATACGCAGTATTTT. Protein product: CASSQVSGFSTDTQYF.

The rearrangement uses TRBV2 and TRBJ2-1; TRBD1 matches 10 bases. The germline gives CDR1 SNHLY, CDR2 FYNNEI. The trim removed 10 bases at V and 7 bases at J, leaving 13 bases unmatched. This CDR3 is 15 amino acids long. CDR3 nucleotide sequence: TGTGCCAAAGATACCGGGACAGGGGATTCTAATGAGCAGTTCTTC. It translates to CAKDTGTGDSNEQFF.

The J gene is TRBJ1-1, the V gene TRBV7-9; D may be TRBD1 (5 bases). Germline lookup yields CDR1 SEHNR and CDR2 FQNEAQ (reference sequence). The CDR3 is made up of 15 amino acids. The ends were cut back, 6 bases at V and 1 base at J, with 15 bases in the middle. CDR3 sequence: CASRPTGTRNTEAFF. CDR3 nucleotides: TGTGCCAGCAGGCCGACCGGGACTCGGAACACTGAAGCTTTCTTT.

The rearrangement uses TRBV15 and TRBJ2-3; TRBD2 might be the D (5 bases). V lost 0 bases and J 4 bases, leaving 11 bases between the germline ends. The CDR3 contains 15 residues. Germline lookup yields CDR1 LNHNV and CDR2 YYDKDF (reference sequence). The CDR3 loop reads CATSREGSNPDTQYF. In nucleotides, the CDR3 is TGTGCCACCAGCAGAGAGGGGAGTAACCCAGATACGCAGTATTTT.

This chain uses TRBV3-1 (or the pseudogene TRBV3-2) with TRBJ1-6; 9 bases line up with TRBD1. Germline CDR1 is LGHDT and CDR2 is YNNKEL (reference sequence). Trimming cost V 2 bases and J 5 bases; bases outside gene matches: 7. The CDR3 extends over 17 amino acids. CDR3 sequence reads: CASSQPGQGVNNSPLHF. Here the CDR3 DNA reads TGTGCCAGCAGCCAACCGGGACAGGGAGTTAATAATTCACCCCTCCACTTT.

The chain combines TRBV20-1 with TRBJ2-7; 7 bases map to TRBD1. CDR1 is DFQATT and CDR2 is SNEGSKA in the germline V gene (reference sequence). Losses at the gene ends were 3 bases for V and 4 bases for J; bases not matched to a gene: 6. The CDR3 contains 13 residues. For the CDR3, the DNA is TGCAGTGCTAGTGGACAGGCGGCATACGAGCAGTACTTC. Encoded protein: CSASGQAAYEQYF.

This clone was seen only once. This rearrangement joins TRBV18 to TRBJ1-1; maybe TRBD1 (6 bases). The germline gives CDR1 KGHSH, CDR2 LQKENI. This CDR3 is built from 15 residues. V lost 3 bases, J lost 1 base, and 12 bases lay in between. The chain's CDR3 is CASSPAGVGNTEAFF. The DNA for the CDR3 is TGTGCCAGCTCACCGGCAGGGGTCGGGAACACTGAAGCTTTCTTT.

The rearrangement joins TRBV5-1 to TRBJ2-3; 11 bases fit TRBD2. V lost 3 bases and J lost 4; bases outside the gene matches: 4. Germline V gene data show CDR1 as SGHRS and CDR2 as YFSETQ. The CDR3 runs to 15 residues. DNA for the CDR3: TGCGCCAGCAGCTCCACTAGCGGGAGCCCAGATACGCAGTATTTT. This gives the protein CASSSTSGSPDTQYF.

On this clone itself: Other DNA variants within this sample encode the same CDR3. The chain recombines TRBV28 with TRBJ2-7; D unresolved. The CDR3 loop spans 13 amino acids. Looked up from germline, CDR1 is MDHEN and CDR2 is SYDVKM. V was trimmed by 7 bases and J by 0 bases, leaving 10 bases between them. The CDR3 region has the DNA TGTGCCAGCATCGCAGGAAGCTCCTACGAGCAGTACTTC. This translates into CASIAGSSYEQYF. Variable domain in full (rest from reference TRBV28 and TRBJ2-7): DVKVTQSSRYLVKRTGEKVFLECVQDMDHENMFWYRQDPGLGLRLIYFSYDVKMKEKGDIPEGYSVSREKKERFSLILESASTNQTSMYLCASIAGSSYEQYFGPGTRLTVT.

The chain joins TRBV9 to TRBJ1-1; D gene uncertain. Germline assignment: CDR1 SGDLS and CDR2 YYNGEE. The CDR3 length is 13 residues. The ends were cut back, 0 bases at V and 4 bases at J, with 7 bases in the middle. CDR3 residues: CASSVASSTEAFF. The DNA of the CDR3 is TGTGCCAGCAGCGTAGCTTCGTCCACTGAAGCTTTCTTT.

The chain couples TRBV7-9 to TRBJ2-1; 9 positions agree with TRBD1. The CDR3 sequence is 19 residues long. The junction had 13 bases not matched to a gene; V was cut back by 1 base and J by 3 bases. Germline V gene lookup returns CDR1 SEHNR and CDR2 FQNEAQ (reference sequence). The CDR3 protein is CASSLDPGQGLFRYNEQFF. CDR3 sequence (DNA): TGTGCCAGCAGCTTAGACCCGGGACAGGGCCTTTTCCGCTACAATGAGCAGTTCTTC.

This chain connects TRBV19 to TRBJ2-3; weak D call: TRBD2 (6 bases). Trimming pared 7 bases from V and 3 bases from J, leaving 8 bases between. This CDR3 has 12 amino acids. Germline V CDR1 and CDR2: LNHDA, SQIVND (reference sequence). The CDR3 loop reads CASNRETDTQYF. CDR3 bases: TGTGCCAGTAACCGGGAGACAGATACGCAGTATTTT.

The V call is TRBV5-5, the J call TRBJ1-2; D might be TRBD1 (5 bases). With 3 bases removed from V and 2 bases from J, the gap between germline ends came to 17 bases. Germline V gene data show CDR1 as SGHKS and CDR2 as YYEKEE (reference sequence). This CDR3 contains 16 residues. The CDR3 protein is CASSSVPQGFNYGYTF. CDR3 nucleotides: TGTGCCAGCAGCTCCGTTCCCCAGGGTTTCAACTATGGCTACACCTTC.

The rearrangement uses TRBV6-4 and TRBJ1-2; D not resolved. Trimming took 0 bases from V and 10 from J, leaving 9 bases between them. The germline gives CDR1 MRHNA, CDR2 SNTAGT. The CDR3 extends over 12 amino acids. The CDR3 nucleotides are TGTGCCAGCAGTGACTCGGGCGATTACTACACCTTC. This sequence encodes CASSDSGDYYTF.

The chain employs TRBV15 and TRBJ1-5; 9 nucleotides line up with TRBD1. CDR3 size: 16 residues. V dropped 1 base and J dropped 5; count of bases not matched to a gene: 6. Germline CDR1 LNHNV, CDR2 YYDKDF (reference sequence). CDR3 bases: TGTGCCACCAGCAGAGGTGGACAGGGGATTTATCAGCCCCAGCATTTT. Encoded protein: CATSRGGQGIYQPQHF.

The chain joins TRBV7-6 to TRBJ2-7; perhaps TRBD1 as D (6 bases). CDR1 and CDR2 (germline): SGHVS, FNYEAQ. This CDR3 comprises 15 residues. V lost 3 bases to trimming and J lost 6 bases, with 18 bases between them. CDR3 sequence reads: CASSFTSGRGGEQYF. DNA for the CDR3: TGTGCCAGCAGCTTCACCTCAGGGAGAGGGGGCGAGCAGTACTTC.

The CDR3 region has the DNA TGTGCCAGCAGTTCACCCAACAGGGGAAGCAATCAGCCCCAGCATTTT. Protein: CASSSPNRGSNQPQHF. The chain joins TRBV28 to TRBJ1-5, with 7 positions matching TRBD1. CDR1 is MDHEN, CDR2 SYDVKM, per germline. The CDR3 sequence is 16 residues long. The ends lost 4 bases at V and 1 base at J; junction bases unmatched: 7.